Below are 21 T cell receptor beta chains sequenced from a single sample in a study of cytomegalovirus exposure and HLA in healthy donors. Only in-frame clones appear in the TCRdb table, and some are missing; sequencing was by immunoSEQ multiplex PCR. The sample contains under 250,000 clones, around 78% of which appear only once. Sequenced sample: PBMCs. The receptor set was obtained from a woman in her late teens or twenties in good health and CMV-seronegative.

This chain connects TRBV13 to TRBJ1-6; TRBD1 matches at 7 bases. Looked up from germline, CDR1 is PRHDT and CDR2 is FYEKMQ (reference sequence). The CDR3 length is 17 residues. With 4 bases clipped from V and 7 bases from J, the junction kept 13 bases outside the gene matches. The CDR3 DNA sequence: TGTGCCAGCAGCTCTCGACAGGGCTGGGGTGGAAATTCACCCCTCCACTTT. Translated, it gives CASSSRQGWGGNSPLHF.

The chain uses TRBV27 and TRBJ2-5; D is unresolved. The V end lost 5 bases, the J end lost 7 bases, and 14 bases lay between the germline ends. Germline V gene data show CDR1 as MNHEY and CDR2 as SMNVEV (reference sequence). The CDR3 runs to 13 residues. In DNA, the CDR3 is TGTGCCAGCAGTCCAACCTCCCTGGGGACCCAGTACTTC. Translation gives CASSPTSLGTQYF.

The chain carries TRBV6-6 and TRBJ2-7, with 7 positions matching TRBD1. The CDR3 is 15 residues long. The J segment lost 0 bases and the V segment lost 5 bases, leaving 7 bases of the junction unmatched. Germline V gene sequence: CDR1 MNHNY, CDR2 SVGAGI (reference sequence). The CDR3 bases are TGTGCCAGCAGTGCGCCGGGACAGAGCTCCTACGAGCAGTACTTC. Translating gives CASSAPGQSSYEQYF.

The J gene is TRBJ1-3, the V gene TRBV9; perhaps TRBD1 as D (5 bases). Germline V gene data show CDR1 as SGDLS and CDR2 as YYNGEE. V lost 7 bases and J lost 2, with 13 bases in between. CDR3 size: 14 residues. CDR3 in DNA: TGTGCCAGCGGAGGGGTGGCGGCTGGAAACACCATATATTTT. It codes for CASGGVAAGNTIYF.

This clone showed up just a few times. The genes are TRBV27 and TRBJ2-1; a weak D match, TRBD2 (6 bases). The V end lost 4 bases, the J end lost 5 bases, and 15 bases lay between the germline ends. In germline, CDR1 is MNHEY, CDR2 SMNVEV (reference sequence). The CDR3 contains 15 residues. The CDR3 nucleotides are TGTGCCAGCAGTTCAGCCGGGGCGGGGAACAATGAGCAGTTCTTC. Translation gives CASSSAGAGNNEQFF.

This rearrangement joins TRBV6-1 to TRBJ2-4; TRBD2 matches 9 bases. Germline trimming cut 0 bases from V and 4 bases from J; bases unmatched to any gene: 4. CDR1 is MNHNS and CDR2 is SASEGT in the germline V gene. CDR3 size: 16 residues. The CDR3 spells CASSEAPAGGKNIQYF. The CDR3 DNA is TGTGCCAGCAGTGAAGCTCCAGCGGGAGGAAAAAACATTCAGTACTTC.

This rearrangement joins TRBV30 to TRBJ2-3; 7 bases map to TRBD2. The germline V gene has CDR1 GTSNPN and CDR2 SVGIG (reference sequence). The CDR3 sequence is 16 residues long. V shed 8 bases and J 4 bases; nucleotides not matched to a gene: 18. The CDR3 region is CARDRAQGGDADTQYF. The CDR3 DNA sequence: TGTGCCCGGGATCGGGCCCAGGGAGGGGACGCAGATACGCAGTATTTT. The variable domain in full, with the rest retrieved from reference TRBV30 and TRBJ2-3, is SQTIHQWPATLVQPVGSPLSLECTVEGTSNPNLYWYRQAAGRGLQLLFYSVGIGQISSEVPQNLSASRPQDRQFILSSKKLLLSDSGFYLCARDRAQGGDADTQYFGPGTRLTVL.

The chain carries TRBV15 and TRBJ1-6; 9 nucleotides agree with TRBD1. This CDR3 spans 15 amino acids. Germline lookup yields CDR1 LNHNV and CDR2 YYDKDF (reference sequence). V lost 4 bases and J lost 6; bases outside the gene matches: 4. The CDR3 sequence: CATSKDRGPNSPLHF. CDR3 DNA sequence: TGTGCCACCAGCAAGGACAGGGGACCTAATTCACCCCTCCACTTT. The complete variable domain, with remaining parts taken from reference TRBV15 and TRBJ1-6, reads DAMVIQNPRYQVTQFGKPVTLSCSQTLNHNVMYWYQQKSSQAPKLLFHYYDKDFNNEADTPDNFQSRRPNTSFCFLDIRSPGLGDTAMYLCATSKDRGPNSPLHFGNGTRLTVT.

V and J are TRBV6-5 and TRBJ2-7; 8 positions agree with TRBD1. V dropped 8 bases and J dropped 7; count of bases not matched to a gene: 7. CDR3 size: 12 residues. Germline V gives CDR1 MNHEY, CDR2 SVGAGI. Written as DNA, the CDR3 is TGTGCCAGCCATCAGGGGGCAGGGGAGCAGTACTTC. Protein: CASHQGAGEQYF.

V gene TRBV7-9 combines with J gene TRBJ2-7; 11 bases fit TRBD2. V shed 3 bases and J 2 bases; nucleotides not matched to a gene: 6. CDR1 and CDR2 (germline): SEHNR, FQNEAQ (reference sequence). CDR3 size: 16 residues. The CDR3 DNA reads as TGTGCCAGCAGCTTGCCTACTAGCGGGGGAACCTACGAGCAGTACTTC. Translation gives CASSLPTSGGTYEQYF.

The chain uses TRBV10-1 and TRBJ2-7; either TRBD1 or TRBD2 may supply D (5 bases each). Germline V gene lookup returns CDR1 WNHNN and CDR2 SYGVQD (reference sequence). This CDR3 contains 13 residues. Trimming shortened V by 0 bases and J by 3 bases, and 6 bases separated the two germline ends. As DNA, the CDR3 is TGCGCCAGCAGTGAGTCGGGGGACTACGAGCAGTACTTC. It specifies CASSESGDYEQYF.

In this sample, this clone turned up once. J is TRBJ1-1 and V is TRBV5-1, with 7 bases aligning to TRBD1. Germline V gene lookup returns CDR1 SGHRS and CDR2 YFSETQ. The CDR3 has 14 residues. V dropped 6 bases and J dropped 7; count of bases not matched to a gene: 12. Here the CDR3 DNA reads TGCGCCAGCACCCCCCGGGAGGGGGCAGGTGAAGCTTTCTTT. Amino acid sequence: CASTPREGAGEAFF.

The chain joins TRBV27 to TRBJ1-1; D is undetermined. Deletions cut 5 bases from V and 2 bases from J, with 9 bases between. The CDR3 is 13 residues long. Germline assignment: CDR1 MNHEY and CDR2 SMNVEV (reference sequence). CDR3 region: CASSPLPNTEAFF. CDR3 nucleotides: TGTGCCAGCAGTCCACTGCCCAACACTGAAGCTTTCTTT.

This clone was counted between two and nine times. V is TRBV5-6 and J is TRBJ2-3; tentative D call: TRBD2 (5 bases). V was pared by 4 bases and J by 4 bases, with 7 bases between. The CDR3 is made up of 12 amino acids. Germline V gene lookup returns CDR1 SGHDT and CDR2 YYEEEE. The CDR3 reads CASSRDADTQYF. CDR3 nucleotides: TGTGCCAGCAGCCGGGATGCAGATACGCAGTATTTT. The full variable domain, with the rest looked up from reference TRBV5-6 and TRBJ2-3, is DAGVTQSPTHLIKTRGQQVTLRCSPKSGHDTVSWYQQALGQGPQFIFQYYEEEERQRGNFPDRFSGHQFPNYSSELNVNALLLGDSALYLCASSRDADTQYFGPGTRLTVL.

The chain is built from TRBV30 and TRBJ2-7; TRBD2 is a possible D gene (5 bases). In germline, CDR1 is GTSNPN, CDR2 SVGIG (reference sequence). V was cut by 6 bases and J by 0 bases, with 12 bases left in between. There are 13 residues in the CDR3. The CDR3 coding sequence is TGTGCCTGCCTTAGCGATATCTCCTACGAGCAGTACTTC. Protein product: CACLSDISYEQYF.

This chain joins TRBV27 and TRBJ1-5; no definite D call. CDR3 length: 14 amino acids. The germline CDR1 and CDR2 sequences are MNHEY and SMNVEV (reference sequence). V was clipped by 5 bases and J by 2 bases, with 10 bases between them. This chain's CDR3 is CASSVLNGNQPQHF. DNA for the CDR3: TGTGCCAGCAGTGTTCTTAATGGCAATCAGCCCCAGCATTTT.

V usage is TRBV5-4 and J usage is TRBJ2-3; 9 bases align to TRBD2. The CDR3 runs to 15 residues. The trim removed 1 base at V and 0 bases at J, leaving 0 bases unmatched. CDR1 is SGHNT, CDR2 YYREEE, per germline (reference sequence). The CDR3 DNA reads TGTGCCAGCAGCTTGACTAGCGGGAGCACAGATACGCAGTATTTT. Translated: CASSLTSGSTDTQYF. Full variable domain (missing parts from reference TRBV5-4 and TRBJ2-3): ETGVTQSPTHLIKTRGQQVTLRCSSQSGHNTVSWYQQALGQGPQFIFQYYREEENGRGNFPPRFSGLQFPNYSSELNVNALELDDSALYLCASSLTSGSTDTQYFGPGTRLTVL.

This clone was seen more than once but under ten times. CDR3 DNA sequence: TGTGCCAGCAGGTCCGGGACTAGCGGGACCGAGCAGTACTTC. Protein: CASRSGTSGTEQYF. The chain uses TRBV27 and TRBJ2-7; 13 bases align to TRBD2. The V and J ends lost 6 bases and 6 bases, in that order; junction bases with no gene match: 5. The CDR3 totals 14 residues. Germline CDR1 and CDR2: MNHEY and SMNVEV (reference sequence).

The chain joins TRBV15 to TRBJ2-7; 10 bases fit TRBD1. With V trimmed by 8 bases and J by 7 bases, 11 bases remained unmatched. In germline, CDR1 is LNHNV, CDR2 YYDKDF (reference sequence). The CDR3 length is 14 residues. The CDR3 here is CATQPGDRGLEQYF. CDR3 coding DNA: TGTGCCACCCAACCCGGAGACAGGGGGCTAGAGCAGTACTTC. The variable domain in full, completed from reference TRBV15 and TRBJ2-7, reads DAMVIQNPRYQVTQFGKPVTLSCSQTLNHNVMYWYQQKSSQAPKLLFHYYDKDFNNEADTPDNFQSRRPNTSFCFLDIRSPGLGDTAMYLCATQPGDRGLEQYFGPGTRLTVT.

This clone is categorized as medium-sized. This chain uses TRBV18 with TRBJ2-3; TRBD1 aligns across 8 bases. V was clipped by 3 bases and J by 4 bases; unmatched bases: 9. This CDR3 is 16 amino acids long. Germline V gives CDR1 KGHSH, CDR2 LQKENI. Written as DNA, the CDR3 is TGTGCCAGCTCACCCGCAGGGGGCTCCCTCGCAGATACGCAGTATTTT. Translation: CASSPAGGSLADTQYF.

J is TRBJ2-3 and V is TRBV5-1; 7 bases align to TRBD1. This CDR3 comprises 16 residues. The V gene end was trimmed by 1 base and the J gene end by 2 bases; junction bases not matched to a gene: 7. Germline V lookup: CDR1 SGHRS, CDR2 YFSETQ. DNA of the CDR3: TGCGCCAGCAGCTTGAGTCCGGGACAGTACACAGATACGCAGTATTTT. Translation: CASSLSPGQYTDTQYF.